The T cell receptor (beta chain) described here comes from a study of blood T cell repertoires in COVID-19. The overall study: Acute and convalescent COVID-19 samples came from the United States, Italy and Spain.

Germline CDR1 and CDR2: SEHNR and FQNEAQ (reference sequence). CDR3 length equals 17 residues. V lost 1 base to trimming and J lost 2 bases; unmatched junction nucleotides: 7. Methods used by the authors: Estimation of nucleated cell counts was performed using reference gene primer amplification. Profiled with immunoSEQ multiplex PCR; TCRdb holds only in-frame clones, not every one. V, J and clone size derive from that table, while D and trimming were established from the DNA sequence. Of about 520,000 clones listed, over 75% were seen once; the top ten hold approximately 2.9%. This clonotype was sampled from a human donor in a cohort sampled during active COVID-19. This chain connects TRBV7-9 to TRBJ2-5; 10 nucleotides match TRBD2. The source material was peripheral blood. The CDR3 is CASSLGTSGGGQETQYF. In DNA, the CDR3 is TGTGCCAGCAGCTTAGGGACTAGCGGAGGGGGACAAGAGACCCAGTACTTC. The full variable domain, its missing parts supplied by reference TRBV7-9 and TRBJ2-5, is DTGVSQNPRHKITKRGQNVTFRCDPISEHNRLYWYRQTLGQGPEFLTYFQNEAQLEKSRLLSDRFSAERPKGSFSTLEIQRTEQGDSAMYLCASSLGTSGGGQETQYFGPGTRLLVL.